This passage covers 25 T cell receptor beta chains from one sample sequenced in a study of shared clonotypes between healthy human individuals. The repertoire was sequenced with immunoSEQ multiplex PCR; TCRdb's copy has only in-frame clones and lacks some. Altogether 2 million to 2.5 million clones are present, 85% to 95% being singletons, with the ten largest covering 0.1% to 0.15%. The sequencing sample was made of naive CD4+ T cells sorted from blood. Specified subset: CD45RA+ positively selected. These receptors originate from a man between 18 and 29 years old in good health.

The chain recombines TRBV28 with TRBJ2-3; a possible D gene is TRBD2 (6 bases). CDR1 and CDR2 from the germline V gene are MDHEN and SYDVKM. Trimming took 6 bases from V and 7 from J, leaving 14 bases between them. This CDR3 is built from 13 residues. CDR3 protein: CASSSLGGNTQYF. The CDR3, as DNA: TGTGCCAGCAGCTCCCTCGGGGGAAATACGCAGTATTTT.

The chain combines TRBV4-1 with TRBJ2-5, with 11 bases matching TRBD2. The CDR3 loop spans 16 amino acids. The V gene end was trimmed by 4 bases and the J gene end by 5 bases; junction bases not matched to a gene: 9. CDR1 is MGHRA and CDR2 is YSYEKL in the germline V gene. DNA for the CDR3: TGCGCCAGCAGCCCGACTAGCGGGGACCGCCGGGAGACCCAGTACTTC. Translated: CASSPTSGDRRETQYF.

The chain combines TRBV5-1 with TRBJ1-1, with 10 bases matching TRBD1. J gave up 3 bases and V 4 bases, and 9 bases lay outside the gene matches. Germline assignment: CDR1 SGHRS and CDR2 YFSETQ. CDR3 length: 16 amino acids. CDR3 DNA sequence: TGCGCCAGCAGCACCATGGGACAGGGGCCGGACACTGAAGCTTTCTTT. Its translation is CASSTMGQGPDTEAFF.

Only one count was recorded for this clone. The rearrangement joins TRBV6-1 to TRBJ2-1; TRBD1 matches 7 bases. After removal of 1 base from V and 6 bases from J, the junction contained 6 bases not matched to a gene. Germline V gene lookup returns CDR1 MNHNS and CDR2 SASEGT. The CDR3 has 15 residues. The CDR3 here is CASSEGQGRLNEQFF. The DNA for the CDR3 is TGTGCCAGCAGTGAAGGACAGGGAAGGCTCAATGAGCAGTTCTTC.

V gene TRBV2 combines with J gene TRBJ1-2; D uncertain. V was pared by 4 bases and J by 4 bases, with 25 bases between. Germline CDR1 reads SNHLY; CDR2 reads FYNNEI. The length of the CDR3 is 18 residues. Written as DNA, the CDR3 is TGTGCCAGCAGTGTGCCCTATGACCAACGACTCGATATCTATGGCTACACCTTC. It codes for CASSVPYDQRLDIYGYTF.

The chain combines TRBV10-1 with TRBJ2-3, with 7 bases matching TRBD1. Germline V gene data show CDR1 as WNHNN and CDR2 as SYGVQD (reference sequence). This CDR3 is built from 15 residues. Trimming at V came to 0 bases and at J to 7 bases, leaving 7 bases not matched to a gene. The CDR3 DNA sequence: TGCGCCAGCAGTGAGTCACGGACAGGATATTATACGCAGTATTTT. The encoded protein is CASSESRTGYYTQYF.

The chain carries TRBV30 and TRBJ1-6; no clear D gene. V lost 0 bases and J lost 9, with 15 bases in between. CDR3 length: 15 residues. The germline gives CDR1 GTSNPN, CDR2 SVGIG (reference sequence). The CDR3, as DNA: TGTGCCTGGAGTGTATTATTGGAGGGTACTTCACCCCTCCACTTT. This sequence encodes CAWSVLLEGTSPLHF.

V usage is TRBV9 and J usage is TRBJ2-5; the match to TRBD2 covers 11 bases. Germline V CDR1 and CDR2: SGDLS, YYNGEE. This CDR3 is built from 15 residues. With 0 bases clipped from V and 9 bases from J, the junction kept 7 bases outside the gene matches. The CDR3 protein is CASSVETSGASAQYF. Written as DNA, the CDR3 is TGTGCCAGCAGCGTAGAGACTAGCGGGGCATCGGCCCAGTACTTC.

The chain links TRBV29-1 to TRBJ2-5, with TRBD2 matching over 7 bases. Germline V CDR1 and CDR2: SQVTM, ANQGSEA. The CDR3 is 13 residues long. V was pared by 0 bases and J by 7 bases, with 5 bases of the junction left unmatched. CDR3 residues: CSVEEGGLGTQYF. The CDR3 nucleotides read TGCAGCGTTGAAGAGGGAGGGCTGGGGACCCAGTACTTC.

This sequence joins TRBV7-9 and TRBJ1-1, with D perhaps TRBD1 (6 bases). Trimming pared 3 bases from V and 3 bases from J, leaving 14 bases between. The CDR3 contains 15 residues. Germline assignment: CDR1 SEHNR and CDR2 FQNEAQ (reference sequence). CDR3 residues: CASSLLQGWDTEAFF. CDR3 nucleotide sequence: TGTGCCAGCAGCTTGCTACAGGGATGGGACACTGAAGCTTTCTTT.

The rearrangement uses TRBV7-2 and TRBJ1-1; D perhaps matches TRBD1 (6 bases). Germline V gene lookup returns CDR1 SGHTA and CDR2 FQGNSA. V was pared by 5 bases and J by 1 base, with 14 bases between. This CDR3 is 15 amino acids long. The CDR3 region has the DNA TGTGCCAGCAGCAGTACCGGGACAACGAACACTGAAGCTTTCTTT. Encoded protein: CASSSTGTTNTEAFF.

This clone showed up just once. The rearrangement joins TRBV5-4 to TRBJ2-2; 9 positions agree with TRBD1. This CDR3 is built from 16 residues. Losses at the gene ends were 4 bases for V and 6 bases for J; bases not matched to a gene: 10. Per the germline V gene, CDR1 is SGHNT and CDR2 is YYREEE (reference sequence). CDR3 sequence (DNA): TGTGCCAGCAGCGCGACGGGACAGGGAGGTTCCGGGGAGCTGTTTTTT. This encodes CASSATGQGGSGELFF.

This chain links TRBV7-2 with TRBJ2-2; perhaps TRBD2 as D (5 bases). Germline V gene data show CDR1 as SGHTA and CDR2 as FQGNSA. The CDR3 contains 16 residues. V was cut by 2 bases and J by 0 bases, with 10 bases left in between. The CDR3 reads CASSLSAGANTGELFF. DNA of the CDR3: TGTGCCAGCAGCTTATCGGCCGGGGCGAACACCGGGGAGCTGTTTTTT.

This chain joins TRBV2 and TRBJ2-2; D ambiguous. Germline loops: CDR1 SNHLY, CDR2 FYNNEI. Trimming removed 4 bases at V and 4 bases at J, with 10 bases between. The CDR3 extends over 14 amino acids. Here the CDR3 reads CASSVLSVTGELFF. The DNA of the CDR3 is TGTGCCAGCAGTGTCCTGTCGGTCACCGGGGAGCTGTTTTTT. Using reference TRBV2 and TRBJ2-2 for the parts outside the CDR3, the full variable domain is EPEVTQTPSHQVTQMGQEVILRCVPISNHLYFYWYRQILGQKVEFLVSFYNNEISEKSEIFDDQFSVERPDGSNFTLKIRSTKLEDSAMYFCASSVLSVTGELFFGEGSRLTVL.

Written as DNA, the CDR3 is TGTGCCAGCAGTTACTTCCAGGCAGGGGTTGAAGCTTTCTTT. It yields the protein CASSYFQAGVEAFF. The chain carries TRBV6-5 and TRBJ1-1, with D tentatively TRBD1 (6 bases). The CDR3 covers 14 residues. The V end was cut by 1 base, the J end by 7 bases, with 13 bases between. Germline CDR1 MNHEY, CDR2 SVGAGI.

This chain joins TRBV5-1 and TRBJ2-1, with D maybe TRBD2 (5 bases). Germline values: CDR1 SGHRS, CDR2 YFSETQ. The CDR3 is 14 residues long. Deletions cut 6 bases from V and 6 bases from J, with 16 bases between. CDR3 sequence reads: CASIKEPGSNEQFF. Written as DNA, the CDR3 is TGCGCCAGCATTAAAGAGCCGGGGAGCAATGAGCAGTTCTTC.

Turning to this clone: This specimen includes other DNA sequences encoding the same CDR3. This chain uses TRBV18 with TRBJ1-2; the D is unclear. Germline lookup yields CDR1 KGHSH and CDR2 LQKENI. Trimming pared 3 bases from V and 0 bases from J, leaving 5 bases between. The CDR3 sequence is 13 residues long. CDR3 region: CASSPDTNYGYTF. CDR3 sequence (DNA): TGTGCCAGCTCACCGGATACTAACTATGGCTACACCTTC.

The chain recombines TRBV18 with TRBJ2-6; 7 bases fit TRBD1. The CDR3 is 17 amino acids. The ends lost 6 bases at V and 0 bases at J; junction bases unmatched: 8. Germline V gene sequence: CDR1 KGHSH, CDR2 LQKENI. The CDR3 is CASSDRAATSGANVLTF. The CDR3 bases are TGTGCCAGCTCCGACAGGGCTGCTACCTCTGGGGCCAACGTCCTGACTTTC. Full variable domain (outside the CDR3, taken from reference TRBV18 and TRBJ2-6): NAGVMQNPRHLVRRRGQEARLRCSPMKGHSHVYWYRQLPEEGLKFMVYLQKENIIDESGMPKERFSAEFPKEGPSILRIQQVVRGDSAAYFCASSDRAATSGANVLTFGAGSRLTVL.

The V gene is TRBV10-3, the J gene TRBJ2-1, with 7 bases fitting TRBD1. CDR3 size: 14 residues. CDR1 and CDR2 from the germline V gene are ENHRY and SYGVKD. With 8 bases clipped from V and 3 bases from J, the junction kept 7 bases outside the gene matches. In nucleotides, the CDR3 is TGTGCCATCTCGGGGAGACAGGGCTACAATGAGCAGTTCTTC. Translating gives CAISGRQGYNEQFF.

This clone was found once. The sample holds other DNA sequences that translate to the same CDR3. The chain couples TRBV6-5 to TRBJ2-3; TRBD2 agrees at 7 bases. Trimming at V came to 4 bases and at J to 5 bases, leaving 3 bases not matched to a gene. Germline V lookup: CDR1 MNHEY, CDR2 SVGAGI. The CDR3 has 13 amino acids. DNA for the CDR3: TGTGCCAGCAGTTTACCGGGGGGAGATACGCAGTATTTT. Translation: CASSLPGGDTQYF.

This clone was counted once. V gene TRBV5-1 combines with J gene TRBJ2-5; the D gene is possibly TRBD1 (6 bases). Between the trimmed V and J ends, which lost 4 bases and 2 bases, there was a span of 15 bases. From germline, CDR1 is SGHRS and CDR2 YFSETQ. This CDR3 comprises 15 residues. For the CDR3, the DNA is TGCGCCAGCAGCCTCAACCTCGGACAGCAAGAGACCCAGTACTTC. Its protein is CASSLNLGQQETQYF. Together with reference TRBV5-1 and TRBJ2-5, the CDR3 gives the full variable domain: KAGVTQTPRYLIKTRGQQVTLSCSPISGHRSVSWYQQTPGQGLQFLFEYFSETQRNKGNFPGRFSGRQFSNSRSEMNVSTLELGDSALYLCASSLNLGQQETQYFGPGTRLLVL.

This chain connects TRBV6-1 to TRBJ2-7; D gene unclear. V was trimmed by 7 bases and J by 3 bases, leaving 10 bases between them. The CDR3 consists of 12 residues. CDR1 is MNHNS and CDR2 is SASEGT in the germline V gene. The CDR3 DNA is TGTGCCAGCACCTCGTACCTCTACGAGCAGTACTTC. Translating gives CASTSYLYEQYF.

V usage is TRBV5-1 and J usage is TRBJ2-7; 9 positions match TRBD2. CDR3 size: 16 residues. V gave up 3 bases and J gave up 2 bases; unmatched junction bases: 9. Germline values: CDR1 SGHRS, CDR2 YFSETQ. The chain's CDR3 is CASSSGGRTSAYEQYF. As DNA, the CDR3 is TGCGCCAGCAGCTCGGGGGGGCGGACTAGCGCCTACGAGCAGTACTTC.

The rearrangement links TRBV7-6 to TRBJ2-2; 7 bases match TRBD1. The CDR3 extends over 14 amino acids. Germline CDR1 and CDR2: SGHVS and FNYEAQ. V was pared by 5 bases and J by 9 bases, with 9 bases of the junction left unmatched. DNA of the CDR3: TGTGCCAGCAGCCCTAACCGACAGGGAAGGGAGCTGTTTTTT. Residues: CASSPNRQGRELFF.

CDR3 bases: TGTGCCAGCAGCTACAGGGAGGGCAATCAGCCCCAGCATTTT. Its translation is CASSYREGNQPQHF. This rearrangement joins TRBV7-9 to TRBJ1-5, with D tentatively TRBD1 (6 bases). This CDR3 is built from 14 residues. CDR1 is SEHNR and CDR2 is FQNEAQ in the germline V gene (reference sequence). The V and J ends lost 4 bases and 2 bases respectively, with 9 bases between them.